This T cell receptor (beta chain) was observed in a study of blood T cell repertoires in COVID-19. Study at large: Acute-phase and convalescent COVID-19 samples originated in the United States, Italy and Spain.

The CDR3 consists of 15 residues. Germline V gene lookup returns CDR1 MNHNS and CDR2 SASEGT. V trimming: 3 bases; J trimming: 0 bases; junction bases outside the gene matches: 4. Profiled with immunoSEQ multiplex PCR; TCRdb holds only in-frame clones, not every one. The data hold about 44,000 clones, with 82% observed a single time. The chain is built from TRBV6-1 and TRBJ1-1, with 7 bases aligning to TRBD1. The specimen was peripheral blood. The TCR sequence derives from a woman in her seventies with acute or convalescent COVID-19. This CDR3 reads CASSDDREMNTEAFF. DNA of the CDR3: TGTGCCAGCAGTGACGACAGGGAAATGAACACTGAAGCTTTCTTT.